The rows below give T cell receptor beta chains drawn from one sample of a study of blood T cell repertoires in COVID-19. The repertoire was sequenced with immunoSEQ multiplex PCR; TCRdb's copy has only in-frame clones and lacks some. The sample lists about 260,000 clones, 88% occurring once. Specimen: PBMCs or T cells enriched from blood (not recorded which). The receptors were gathered from a woman aged 40 to 50 who had been exposed to COVID-19. Each CDR3 is given with its conserved first and last residue. A D gene is named only where the DNA matches it firmly. Rows may omit the clone size; those that give it use once, few, many or a size class.

D gene: TRBD1; clone size: -; J gene: TRBJ1-1; V gene: TRBV10-3; CDR3 protein: CAINPTGARIDTEAFF; CDR3 DNA: TGTGCCATCAATCCAACAGGGGCACGTATAGACACTGAAGCTTTCTTT
D gene: TRBD1; clone size: -; J gene: TRBJ2-2; V gene: TRBV28; CDR3 protein: CASSFPPHRTGGTGELFF; CDR3 DNA: TGTGCCAGCAGTTTCCCCCCCCACCGGACAGGGGGCACCGGGGAGCTGTTTTTT
D gene: -; clone size: -; J gene: TRBJ1-5; V gene: TRBV12-3/TRBV12-4; CDR3 protein: CASSFGGGQPQHF; CDR3 DNA: TGTGCCAGCAGTTTTGGGGGAGGTCAGCCCCAGCATTTT
D gene: -; clone size: few; J gene: TRBJ1-1; V gene: TRBV6-2/TRBV6-3; CDR3 protein: CASSPGTPGNTEAFF; CDR3 DNA: TGTGCCAGCAGCCCCGGGACACCTGGGAACACTGAAGCTTTCTTT
D gene: TRBD1; clone size: -; J gene: TRBJ1-3; V gene: TRBV24-1; CDR3 protein: CATSGTGDTGNTIYF; CDR3 DNA: TGTGCCACCAGCGGGACAGGGGATACTGGAAACACCATATATTTT
D gene: -; clone size: -; J gene: TRBJ2-3; V gene: TRBV5-8; CDR3 protein: CASSFGSLATKDTQYF; CDR3 DNA: TGTGCCAGCAGCTTTGGGTCGCTAGCGACCAAAGATACGCAGTATTTT
D gene: -; clone size: -; J gene: TRBJ2-1; V gene: TRBV24-1; CDR3 protein: CATSDSGLLRSPYNEQFF; CDR3 DNA: TGTGCCACCAGTGATTCGGGACTTCTGCGGAGCCCATACAATGAGCAGTTCTTC
D gene: -; clone size: -; J gene: TRBJ1-5; V gene: TRBV29-1; CDR3 protein: CSVADRNDQPQHF; CDR3 DNA: TGCAGCGTCGCTGACAGAAACGATCAGCCCCAGCATTTT
D gene: -; clone size: -; J gene: TRBJ1-2; V gene: TRBV6-2/TRBV6-3; CDR3 protein: CASSLQPEPIKSYTF; CDR3 DNA: TGTGCCAGCAGCTTACAGCCCGAGCCGATAAAAAGCTACACCTTC
D gene: TRBD2; clone size: -; J gene: TRBJ2-3; V gene: TRBV18; CDR3 protein: CASSAAGAPDTQYF; CDR3 DNA: TGTGCCAGCTCAGCAGCGGGAGCCCCAGATACGCAGTATTTT
D gene: TRBD2; clone size: -; J gene: TRBJ2-3; V gene: TRBV5-4; CDR3 protein: CASSGSGGADTQYF; CDR3 DNA: TGTGCCAGCAGCGGGTCGGGAGGCGCAGATACGCAGTATTTT
D gene: -; clone size: few; J gene: TRBJ1-5; V gene: TRBV28; CDR3 protein: CASKQGTNQPQHF; CDR3 DNA: TGTGCCAGCAAACAGGGAACCAATCAGCCCCAGCATTTT
D gene: -; clone size: few; J gene: TRBJ1-3; V gene: TRBV19; CDR3 protein: CASSIWSGSGNTIYF; CDR3 DNA: TGTGCCAGTAGTATTTGGTCGGGCTCTGGAAACACCATATATTTT
D gene: TRBD2; clone size: -; J gene: TRBJ2-2; V gene: TRBV28; CDR3 protein: CASSLAGGPTGELFF; CDR3 DNA: TGTGCCAGCAGCCTAGCGGGAGGGCCCACCGGGGAGCTGTTTTTT
D gene: -; clone size: -; J gene: TRBJ2-1; V gene: TRBV9; CDR3 protein: CASSGRLDTSYNEQFF; CDR3 DNA: TGTGCCAGCAGCGGTCGATTGGACACGAGTTACAATGAGCAGTTCTTC
D gene: -; clone size: -; J gene: TRBJ1-5; V gene: TRBV4-1; CDR3 protein: CASSQVTQGRGQPQHF; CDR3 DNA: TGCGCCAGCAGCCAAGTGACGCAGGGGAGGGGTCAGCCCCAGCATTTT
D gene: -; clone size: -; J gene: TRBJ1-2; V gene: TRBV4-1; CDR3 protein: CASSQEGYNYGYTF; CDR3 DNA: TGCGCCAGCAGCCAAGAGGGCTACAACTATGGCTACACCTTC
D gene: -; clone size: few; J gene: TRBJ2-3; V gene: TRBV7-2; CDR3 protein: CASGGGRYTDTQYF; CDR3 DNA: TGTGCCAGCGGAGGGGGCCGGTACACAGATACGCAGTATTTT
D gene: TRBD2; clone size: -; J gene: TRBJ2-5; V gene: TRBV5-1; CDR3 protein: CASSTGLAGETQYF; CDR3 DNA: TGTGCCAGCAGCACGGGACTAGCGGGAGAGACCCAGTACTTC
D gene: TRBD1; clone size: medium-sized; J gene: TRBJ2-7; V gene: TRBV27; CDR3 protein: CASSLGGQGYYEQYF; CDR3 DNA: TGTGCCAGCAGTTTAGGTGGACAGGGGTATTACGAGCAGTACTTC
D gene: TRBD1; clone size: -; J gene: TRBJ1-1; V gene: TRBV7-2; CDR3 protein: CASSLGQANTEAFF; CDR3 DNA: TGTGCCAGCAGCCTAGGACAGGCGAACACTGAAGCTTTCTTT
D gene: -; clone size: once; J gene: TRBJ1-1; V gene: TRBV6-5; CDR3 protein: CASSYSPGAGTEAFF; CDR3 DNA: TGTGCCAGCAGTTACTCACCGGGTGCGGGCACTGAAGCTTTCTTT
D gene: -; clone size: -; J gene: TRBJ2-1; V gene: TRBV7-9; CDR3 protein: CASSLGQRTQFF; CDR3 DNA: TGTGCCAGCAGCTTAGGTCAGCGCACTCAGTTCTTC
D gene: TRBD1; clone size: -; J gene: TRBJ1-1; V gene: TRBV11-2; CDR3 protein: CASSLGQGSEAFF; CDR3 DNA: TGTGCCAGCAGCTTAGGACAGGGGAGTGAAGCTTTCTTT
D gene: -; clone size: -; J gene: TRBJ1-1; V gene: TRBV6-4; CDR3 protein: CASRAGTTAFF; CDR3 DNA: TGTGCCAGCAGGGCCGGGACAACTGCTTTCTTT
D gene: TRBD1; clone size: -; J gene: TRBJ1-1; V gene: TRBV5-4; CDR3 protein: CASSVDRGNTEAFF; CDR3 DNA: TGTGCCAGCAGCGTGGACAGGGGGAACACTGAAGCTTTCTTT
D gene: TRBD2; clone size: -; J gene: TRBJ2-5; V gene: TRBV7-8; CDR3 protein: CASSFYDGLAGLGTQYF; CDR3 DNA: TGTGCCAGCAGCTTTTACGACGGACTAGCGGGGTTGGGGACCCAGTACTTC
D gene: TRBD2; clone size: -; J gene: TRBJ2-1; V gene: TRBV27; CDR3 protein: CASRNSGSIYEQFF; CDR3 DNA: TGTGCCAGCCGGAATAGCGGGAGTATATATGAGCAGTTCTTC
D gene: TRBD1; clone size: -; J gene: TRBJ2-7; V gene: TRBV12-3/TRBV12-4; CDR3 protein: CASSDRGPYEQYF; CDR3 DNA: TGTGCCAGCAGTGACAGGGGACCCTACGAGCAGTACTTC
D gene: -; clone size: -; J gene: TRBJ2-7; V gene: TRBV2; CDR3 protein: CASSPGHGEQYF; CDR3 DNA: TGTGCCAGCAGCCCGGGACACGGGGAGCAGTACTTC
D gene: -; clone size: -; J gene: TRBJ2-1; V gene: TRBV29-1; CDR3 protein: CSGGHGNEQFF; CDR3 DNA: TGCAGCGGGGGACACGGGAATGAGCAGTTCTTC
D gene: TRBD1; clone size: -; J gene: TRBJ1-1; V gene: TRBV7-3; CDR3 protein: CASSTDRGTEAFF; CDR3 DNA: TGTGCCAGCAGCACGGACAGGGGCACTGAAGCTTTCTTT
D gene: -; clone size: -; J gene: TRBJ1-2; V gene: TRBV19; CDR3 protein: CASSIPGLDYGYTF; CDR3 DNA: TGTGCCAGTAGTATACCAGGGTTGGACTATGGCTACACCTTC
D gene: TRBD1; clone size: -; J gene: TRBJ2-7; V gene: TRBV9; CDR3 protein: CASSLGGTGYEQYF; CDR3 DNA: TGTGCCAGCAGTCTAGGGGGGACAGGCTACGAGCAGTACTTC
D gene: TRBD1; clone size: -; J gene: TRBJ1-2; V gene: TRBV18; CDR3 protein: CASSEGQGGYTF; CDR3 DNA: TGTGCCAGCTCAGAGGGACAGGGCGGCTACACCTTC
D gene: -; clone size: once; J gene: TRBJ1-5; V gene: TRBV20-1; CDR3 protein: CSASGSEIPNQPQHF; CDR3 DNA: TGCAGTGCTAGTGGTTCGGAGATACCCAATCAGCCCCAGCATTTT
D gene: -; clone size: -; J gene: TRBJ1-3; V gene: TRBV7-2; CDR3 protein: CASSLDFDTIYF; CDR3 DNA: TGTGCCAGCAGCTTGGACTTTGACACCATATATTTT
D gene: TRBD1; clone size: -; J gene: TRBJ1-6; V gene: TRBV5-1; CDR3 protein: CASSLDAGGNSPLHF; CDR3 DNA: TGCGCCAGCAGCTTGGATGCAGGGGGAAATTCACCCCTCCACTTT
D gene: -; clone size: once; J gene: TRBJ1-1; V gene: TRBV7-9; CDR3 protein: CASSVPGLNTEAFF; CDR3 DNA: TGTGCCAGCAGCGTTCCGGGACTTAACACTGAAGCTTTCTTT
D gene: -; clone size: -; J gene: TRBJ2-5; V gene: TRBV15; CDR3 protein: CATSRDRVQNQETQYF; CDR3 DNA: TGTGCCACCAGCAGAGATCGAGTGCAAAACCAAGAGACCCAGTACTTC